This T cell receptor beta chain was recorded in a study of T cells in Graves' hyperthyroidism and ophthalmopathy. Study observations and caveats: Ophthalmopathy was distinguished from stable hyperthyroidism by 13 V-J signatures.

This clonotype showed up just once. As yet, its antigen is unknown. A read error may be the cause here, since a much bigger clone is one base away. Researchers defined stable Graves' hyperthyroidism as no ophthalmopathy progression within 18 months. Patients aged 18 to 65 had newly diagnosed hyperthyroidism lasting under 2 months. The CDR3 runs 13 residues. CDR1 is SGDLS, CDR2 YYNGEE, per germline. Researchers amplified the TCR beta CDR3 regions from RNA transcripts. TCR CDR3 regions were first amplified by RT-PCR with HTBI primers. TCRdb analysed the multiplex PCR reads with MiXCR anew, one entry per CDR3 protein. Altogether roughly 570,000 distinct CDR3 sequences are present, around 45% being singletons, with the ten largest covering about 8%.

The clonotype originates from a woman aged 18-29 years with Graves' hyperthyroidism. This chain connects TRBV9 to TRBJ1-2; D gene unclear. The specimen was peripheral blood or thyroid tissue (not recorded which). The CDR3 reads CASSLVQLEGYAF. CDR3 coding DNA: TGTGCCAGCAGCTTGGTACAGCTAGAAGGCTACGCCTTC.